The 22 T cell receptor beta chains in this list originate from one sample, sequenced in a study of regulatory T cells in long-lasting Graves disease. Specified time point: newly diagnosed GD, antithyroid drugs for less than 3 months. TCR sequences were obtained from RNA taken from PBMCs. Assembly of TCR beta libraries relied on iRepertoire HTBI primers together with Arm-PCR of CDR3 regions. MiXCR, run by TCRdb on the multiplex PCR reads, gives a single entry per CDR3 protein. The sample has 240,000 or so distinct CDR3 sequences; roughly 21% are singletons. Specimen: peripheral blood mononuclear cells (PBMCs), collected at new diagnosis, from a patient treated with antithyroid drugs. These receptor sequences come from a female donor with Graves disease.

With regard to this clonotype: This likely came from a read error, as a far larger clone is one base away. The chain has TRBV3-1 and TRBJ2-4; 9 nucleotides align to TRBD1. This CDR3 contains 17 residues. Germline CDR1 reads LGHDT; CDR2 reads YNNKEL (reference sequence). DNA for the CDR3: TGTGCCAGCAGCCAATTACGGGACAGGGATCCCTACAATGAGCAGTCCTTC. It yields the protein CASSQLRDRDPYNEQSF.

This clonotype was seen repeatedly, ten times or more. This chain connects TRBV7-2 to TRBJ2-3; possibly TRBD2 for D (5 bases). Germline CDR1 and CDR2: SGHTA and FQGNSA. The CDR3 totals 15 residues. The germline V and J ends were trimmed by 1 base and 3 bases, with 11 bases remaining between them. CDR3 sequence: CASSLGSRTTDTQYF. The CDR3 DNA reads as TGTGCCAGCAGCTTAGGGTCCAGGACTACAGATACGCAGTATTTT.

This clonotype was detected many times. V gene TRBV7-9 combines with J gene TRBJ2-3; TRBD1 is a possible D gene (7 bases). Trimming removed 4 bases from V and 0 bases from J, with 17 bases in between. Per germline, CDR1 SEHNR and CDR2 FQNEAQ (reference sequence). The CDR3 sequence is 17 residues long. CDR3 loop: CASSSRPGGISTDTQYF. The CDR3 DNA reads as TGTGCCAGCAGCTCACGTCCAGGGGGGATTAGCACAGATACGCAGTATTTT.

This clonotype was detected ten times or more. The chain couples TRBV6-1 to TRBJ2-1, with no clear D. Trimming removed 8 bases from V and 6 bases from J, with 8 bases in between. Germline V gives CDR1 MNHNS, CDR2 SASEGT. The CDR3 contains 11 residues. The CDR3 DNA reads TGTGCCAGCTCCGTCCGCAATGAGCAGTTCTTC. This translates into CASSVRNEQFF.

The table lists this clonotype with many counts. V usage is TRBV6-2 or TRBV6-3 and J usage is TRBJ2-1; D gene ambiguous. The CDR3 consists of 12 residues. CDR1 and CDR2 from the germline V gene are MNHEY and SVGEGT. The V end was cut by 6 bases, the J end by 8 bases, with 11 bases between. In nucleotides, the CDR3 is TGTGCCAGCAGAAGACCTAGGGATGAGCAGTTCTTC. It is translated as CASRRPRDEQFF.

This clonotype was seen at least ten times. The chain combines TRBV9 with TRBJ2-1; weak D call: TRBD2 (5 bases). The V gene lost 4 bases and the J gene lost 8 bases, with 13 bases spanning the gap. Germline values: CDR1 SGDLS, CDR2 YYNGEE. The CDR3 runs to 13 residues. The CDR3 DNA is TGTGCCAGCAGCTTTGGCAGGCGGGATGAGCAGTTCTTC. Its translation is CASSFGRRDEQFF.

The chain has TRBV7-9 and TRBJ2-5; D may be TRBD1 (7 bases). Trimming took 0 bases from V and 5 from J, leaving 22 bases between them. CDR3 length equals 18 residues. Germline V gene data show CDR1 as SEHNR and CDR2 as FQNEAQ (reference sequence). The CDR3 DNA reads TGTGCCAGCAGCTTAGCCGTTCAGGTCACAGGGGCGGGGGAGACCCAGTACTTC. Amino acids: CASSLAVQVTGAGETQYF.

As concerns this clonotype: A far larger clone is one base from this, pointing to a likely read error. Here the CDR3 omits its conserved ending phenylalanine or tryptophan, so a read error is the likely source. The chain couples TRBV11-3 to TRBJ2-5; 12 nucleotides match TRBD2. The J call is uncertain, as TRBJ2-1 better fits the DNA end. The CDR3 is 14 residues long. Germline V gene data show CDR1 as SGHNT and CDR2 as YENEEA. The CDR3 protein is CASTETSGSGEQFL. The CDR3 bases are TGTGCCAGCACGGAGACTAGCGGGAGTGGTGAGCAGTTCCTC.

This clonotype was detected ten times or more. CDR3 in amino acids: CASSQGGVDTEAFF. Written as DNA, the CDR3 is TGTGCCAGCTCTCAGGGGGGGGTGGACACTGAAGCTTTCTTT. The chain links TRBV11-3 to TRBJ1-1; 7 positions match TRBD1. The V segment lost 8 bases and the J segment 3 bases; nucleotides outside the gene matches: 9. The CDR3 totals 14 residues. CDR1 and CDR2 (germline): SGHNT, YENEEA.

This clonotype was found many times. One end of the junction is discordant with germline, which a read error may explain. The J gene is TRBJ1-5, the V gene TRBV20-1; no clear D gene. This CDR3 is 13 amino acids long. Per germline, CDR1 DFQATT and CDR2 SNEGSKA (reference sequence). The CDR3 coding sequence is TGCAGTACTAGAGGAGGCTTGAATCAGCCCCAGCATTTT. It encodes CSTRGGLNQPQHF.

This clonotype appeared many times. The DNA of the CDR3 is TGTGCCAGCAGCACAGGACTAGCGGAGGACAATGAGCAGTTCTTC. It specifies CASSTGLAEDNEQFF. This sequence joins TRBV7-9 and TRBJ2-1; 10 nucleotides line up with TRBD2. This CDR3 is 15 amino acids long. Trimming at V came to 5 bases and at J to 5 bases, leaving 6 bases not matched to a gene. Germline-derived CDR1 and CDR2 are SEHNR and FQNEAQ (reference sequence).

This clonotype has only a few counts. The chain uses TRBV9 and TRBJ1-2; D is unresolved. The V end was cut by 0 bases, the J end by 3 bases, with 6 bases between. The length of the CDR3 is 13 residues. Germline CDR1 and CDR2: SGDLS and YYNGEE. CDR3 protein: CASSVGEHYGYTF. The CDR3 DNA is TGTGCCAGCAGCGTAGGGGAACACTATGGCTACACCTTC.

The V gene is TRBV2, the J gene TRBJ2-5; TRBD2 agrees at 10 bases. The CDR3 extends over 14 amino acids. Germline assignment: CDR1 SNHLY and CDR2 FYNNEI. After removal of 8 bases from V and 5 bases from J, the junction contained 8 bases not matched to a gene. The CDR3 loop reads CASLAGVGGETQYF. The DNA for the CDR3 is TGTGCCAGCCTAGCGGGAGTCGGCGGGGAGACCCAGTACTTC.

Relative to its sample, this clonotype is medium-sized (0.01 to 0.1%). The DNA of the CDR3 is TGTGCCACCAGAGGGACTAGCGGTAACAATGAGCAGTTCTTC. The encoded protein is CATRGTSGNNEQFF. The gene calls are TRBV15 and TRBJ2-1; 11 bases map to TRBD2. The CDR3 is made up of 14 amino acids. CDR1 is LNHNV and CDR2 is YYDKDF in the germline V gene (reference sequence). V lost 6 bases, J lost 5 bases, and 3 bases stayed unmatched.

V gene TRBV19 combines with J gene TRBJ2-3; 8 positions match TRBD2. The CDR3 contains 14 residues. Germline trimming cut 4 bases from V and 1 base from J; bases unmatched to any gene: 1. The germline V gene has CDR1 LNHDA and CDR2 SQIVND (reference sequence). The DNA for the CDR3 is TGTGCCAGTAGTACGACTAGCGGCACAGATACGCAGTATTTT. Its translation: CASSTTSGTDTQYF.

In this sample, this clonotype turned up many times. The chain combines TRBV4-1 with TRBJ2-7, with D perhaps matching TRBD2 (5 bases). This CDR3 is 13 amino acids long. CDR1 and CDR2 from the germline V gene are MGHRA and YSYEKL. V was trimmed by 0 bases and J by 6 bases, leaving 9 bases between them. The chain's CDR3 is CASSQDEGIEQYF. The CDR3 DNA sequence: TGCGCCAGCAGCCAAGATGAGGGAATCGAGCAGTACTTC.

This clonotype was recorded at least ten times. Mismatch with germline at one junction end may stem from a read error. The chain links TRBV5-1 to TRBJ2-7; 9 bases fit TRBD1. In germline, CDR1 is SGHRS, CDR2 YFSETQ. This CDR3 has 14 residues. CDR3 sequence reads: CASSLRDRAHEQYF. The CDR3 DNA sequence: TGTGCCAGCAGCCTCCGGGACAGGGCCCACGAGCAGTACTTC.

This clonotype was detected ten times or more. The chain recombines TRBV6-5 with TRBJ2-5; 16 bases line up with TRBD2. V lost 4 bases, J lost 2 bases, and 7 bases stayed unmatched. Per germline, CDR1 MNHEY and CDR2 SVGAGI. The CDR3 totals 18 residues. This chain's CDR3 is CASSSTGLAGGGQETQYF. CDR3 coding DNA: TGTGCCAGCAGTTCAACGGGACTAGCGGGAGGGGGGCAAGAGACCCAGTACTTC.

At least ten counts were recorded for this clonotype. The V call is TRBV2, the J call TRBJ2-3, with a possible D match to TRBD1 (6 bases). The J call may be incorrect, as the DNA end agrees better with TRBJ2-7. Germline lookup yields CDR1 SNHLY and CDR2 FYNNEI. The CDR3 contains 14 residues. The CDR3 sequence is CASSGGGASYEQYF. Written as DNA, the CDR3 is TGTGCCAGCAGTGGAGGGGGAGCTTCATACGAGCAGTACTTC.

This chain joins TRBV6-1 and TRBJ1-5; 9 nucleotides align to TRBD1. Per germline, CDR1 MNHNS and CDR2 SASEGT. J gave up 7 bases and V 8 bases, and 6 bases lay outside the gene matches. The CDR3 spans 13 residues. The CDR3 coding sequence is TGTGCCAGCGGGCACAGGGGGCACCAGCCCCAGCATTTT. It specifies CASGHRGHQPQHF.

For this clonotype: The junction and the germline gene differ at one end; a read error may be behind it. The V call is TRBV24-1, the J call TRBJ2-1; 10 nucleotides align to TRBD2. Looked up from germline, CDR1 is KGHDR and CDR2 is SFDVKD. This CDR3 is 16 amino acids long. The CDR3 loop reads CATSLGAGGPRDEQLF. CDR3 sequence (DNA): TGTGCCACCAGTCTGGGAGCGGGAGGGCCCCGGGATGAGCAGCTCTTC.

This clonotype occurred many times. The chain uses TRBV6-2 or TRBV6-3 and TRBJ2-7, with a weak D call TRBD2 (6 bases). This CDR3 spans 15 amino acids. Looked up from germline, CDR1 is MNHEY and CDR2 is SVGEGT. V lost 7 bases and J lost 2, with 18 bases in between. The DNA for the CDR3 is TGTGCCAGCACCCGGGACTCTTCTTCTCCCTACGAGCAGTACTTC. Protein product: CASTRDSSSPYEQYF.